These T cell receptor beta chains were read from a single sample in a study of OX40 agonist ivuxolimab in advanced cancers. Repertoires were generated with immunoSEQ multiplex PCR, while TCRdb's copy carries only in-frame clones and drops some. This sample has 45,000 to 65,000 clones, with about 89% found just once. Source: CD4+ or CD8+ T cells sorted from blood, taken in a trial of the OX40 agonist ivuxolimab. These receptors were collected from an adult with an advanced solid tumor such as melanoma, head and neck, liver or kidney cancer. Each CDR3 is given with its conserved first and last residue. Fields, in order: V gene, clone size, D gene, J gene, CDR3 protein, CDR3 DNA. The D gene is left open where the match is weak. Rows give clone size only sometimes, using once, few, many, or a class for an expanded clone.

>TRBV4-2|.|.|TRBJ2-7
CASSQDPIGLVEQYF
TGTGCCAGCAGCCAAGATCCGATAGGTCTAGTCGAGCAGTACTTC
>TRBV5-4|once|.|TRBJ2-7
CASSSTGASSYEQYF
TGTGCCAGCAGCTCGACCGGGGCCTCTTCCTACGAGCAGTACTTC
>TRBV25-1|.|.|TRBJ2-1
CASRGPGRGNEQFF
TGTGCCAGCAGAGGACCGGGAAGGGGGAATGAGCAGTTCTTC
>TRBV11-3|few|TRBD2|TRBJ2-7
CASSLAGRKEQYF
TGTGCCAGCAGCTTAGCCGGGAGGAAGGAGCAGTACTTC
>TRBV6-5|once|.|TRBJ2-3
CASVDNRMADTQYF
TGTGCCAGCGTGGACAACCGGATGGCAGATACGCAGTATTTT
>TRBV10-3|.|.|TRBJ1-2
CAISELPGGRLDYGYTF
TGTGCCATCAGTGAGTTGCCGGGGGGCCGTTTGGATTATGGCTACACCTTC
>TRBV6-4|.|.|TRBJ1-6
CASIRERSPLHF
TGTGCCAGCATCCGGGAGCGATCACCCCTCCACTTT
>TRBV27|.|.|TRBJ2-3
CASSLAVYTDTQYF
TGTGCCAGCAGTTTAGCGGTCTACACAGATACGCAGTATTTT
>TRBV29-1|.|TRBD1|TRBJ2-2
CSVSGQANTGELFF
TGCAGCGTTTCGGGACAGGCCAACACCGGGGAGCTGTTTTTT
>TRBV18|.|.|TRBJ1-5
CASSPGLSNQPQHF
TGTGCCAGCTCACCGGGTCTTAGCAATCAGCCCCAGCATTTT